The 9 T cell receptor beta chains below all came from one sample that was sequenced in a study of a mutant IDH1 vaccine in newly diagnosed glioma. Sequencing used immunoSEQ multiplex PCR; TCRdb keeps in-frame clones, though not all of them. The data contain 30,000 to 40,000 clones, approximately 92% of them singletons. Regarding time point: baseline, week 1 (first vaccination visit). The treatment is: pre-vaccination baseline after standard-of-care therapy. The sequences come from PBMCs, collected from a glioma patient treated with radiotherapy, temozolomide or both. Source of these receptors: a man between 18 and 29 years old with glioma.

The chain is built from TRBV4-1 and TRBJ2-7; no reliable D call. Germline lookup yields CDR1 MGHRA and CDR2 YSYEKL. The V gene lost 0 bases and the J gene lost 3 bases, with 12 bases spanning the gap. This CDR3 spans 15 amino acids. Written as DNA, the CDR3 is TGCGCCAGCAGCCAAGAGATCGAGAGATTCTACGAGCAGTACTTC. Translated: CASSQEIERFYEQYF.

CDR3 nucleotide sequence: TGTGCCTGGAGTGCGGCTAGCGGTTGGGAGACCCAGTACTTC. Translation: CAWSAASGWETQYF. The rearrangement links TRBV30 to TRBJ2-5; 7 bases agree with TRBD2. This CDR3 contains 14 residues. Germline assignment: CDR1 GTSNPN and CDR2 SVGIG (reference sequence). Trimming cost V 1 base and J 5 bases; bases outside gene matches: 7.

This rearrangement joins TRBV14 to TRBJ2-1, with D maybe TRBD2 (5 bases). The V end was cut by 5 bases, the J end by 7 bases, with 15 bases between. Per the germline V gene, CDR1 is SGHDN and CDR2 is FVKESK. The CDR3 runs 14 residues. The CDR3 protein is CASSGVRLRNEQFF. In DNA form, the CDR3 reads TGTGCCAGCAGCGGTGTTCGACTACGAAATGAGCAGTTCTTC.

This chain links TRBV5-1 with TRBJ2-2; 8 bases map to TRBD1. Per the germline V gene, CDR1 is SGHRS and CDR2 is YFSETQ. The length of the CDR3 is 15 residues. V lost 3 bases to trimming and J lost 1 base; unmatched junction nucleotides: 2. The CDR3, as DNA: TGCGCCAGCAGCTCACAGGGGGGGAACACCGGGGAGCTGTTTTTT. Protein product: CASSSQGGNTGELFF.

The V gene is TRBV5-1, the J gene TRBJ2-3, with D possibly matching TRBD2 (6 bases). There are 14 residues in the CDR3. V lost 1 base, J lost 6 bases, and 12 bases lay in between. The germline gives CDR1 SGHRS, CDR2 YFSETQ. CDR3 coding DNA: TGCGCCAGCAGCTTGACCGGGAGTAGTGATACGCAGTATTTT. Amino acids: CASSLTGSSDTQYF.

J is TRBJ2-1 and V is TRBV5-5; weak D call: TRBD1 (6 bases). Trimming pared 2 bases from V and 0 bases from J, leaving 9 bases between. Germline assignment: CDR1 SGHKS and CDR2 YYEKEE (reference sequence). The CDR3 runs to 15 residues. The CDR3 DNA is TGTGCCAGCAGCTTCCAGGACAGCTCCTACAATGAGCAGTTCTTC. It codes for CASSFQDSSYNEQFF.

V and J are TRBV5-1 and TRBJ2-2, with D unresolved. The V end lost 0 bases, the J end lost 2 bases, and 14 bases lay between the germline ends. CDR1 and CDR2 from the germline V gene are SGHRS and YFSETQ. The CDR3 loop spans 17 amino acids. The CDR3 bases are TGCGCCAGCAGCTTGGCCGTGGTTAGGGTTAACACCGGGGAGCTGTTTTTT. Protein product: CASSLAVVRVNTGELFF.

The chain combines TRBV19 with TRBJ2-1, with D uncertain. CDR1 LNHDA and CDR2 SQIVND come from the germline V gene (reference sequence). This CDR3 comprises 11 residues. V was pared by 3 bases and J by 10 bases, with 7 bases between. The CDR3 DNA sequence: TGTGCCAGTAGTATGGCGGTAGAGCAGTTCTTC. Its translation is CASSMAVEQFF.

The chain couples TRBV30 to TRBJ2-1; D is unclear. The CDR3 covers 11 residues. V was trimmed by 0 bases and J by 13 bases, leaving 10 bases between them. Germline V lookup: CDR1 GTSNPN, CDR2 SVGIG (reference sequence). The CDR3 nucleotides are TGTGCCTGGAGTGTACTTTTAGTACAGTTCTTC. Protein sequence: CAWSVLLVQFF.